These T cell receptor beta chains were read from a single sample in a study of OX40 agonist ivuxolimab in advanced cancers. Data came from immunoSEQ multiplex PCR; TCRdb stores just in-frame clones and leaves some out. In the table there are tens of thousands of clones, 85% to 90% of which are singletons. Sequenced here: CD4+ or CD8+ T cells sorted from blood, sampled in a trial of the OX40 agonist ivuxolimab. The receptors here all came from an adult with an advanced solid tumor such as melanoma, head and neck, liver or kidney cancer. CDR3s include the opening cysteine and the closing phenylalanine or tryptophan. Each record gives: clone size, V gene, CDR3 protein. Rows give clone size only sometimes, using once, few, many, or a class for an expanded clone.

.	TRBV7-9	CASSSPSGQGPTGANVLTF
medium-sized	TRBV27	CASSFGSAAEQFF
.	TRBV10-1	CASSESSGTLYNEQFF
.	TRBV15	CATSINRDYLTEQYF
.	TRBV9	CATVDDRGFNEKLFF
.	TRBV2	CASSEAGGSGNTIYF
.	TRBV5-1	CASSLRLVDTEAFF
.	TRBV27	CASSFRGLLNEQFF
.	TRBV7-3	CASSSGTGANTEAFF
once	TRBV4-1	CASSETEYEQYF
.	TRBV4-2	CASSQAGTGNGYTF
once	TRBV19	CASTAGAYEQYF
.	TRBV29-1	CSVDRGGYGYTF
.	TRBV12-1	CASSRYPGTSTQTQYF
.	TRBV11-2	CASSLRSFYSGNTIYF
.	TRBV9	CASSVAQTSGYNEQFF
.	TRBV11-2	CASSSFQGMGDEQYF
once	TRBV30	CAWIAGNTGELFF
.	TRBV25-1	CASSEYGDGYTF
once	TRBV29-1	CSVDGTSGFQETQYF
.	TRBV5-4	CASSLTGGFDNEQFF
.	TRBV5-1	CASSATGTEAYEQYF
once	TRBV25-1	CASSEFTGGPHEQYF
.	TRBV7-9	CASSLGSGGYYGYTF
.	TRBV27	CASSPSWAHSYNEQFF
once	TRBV30	CAWSASTNTEAFF